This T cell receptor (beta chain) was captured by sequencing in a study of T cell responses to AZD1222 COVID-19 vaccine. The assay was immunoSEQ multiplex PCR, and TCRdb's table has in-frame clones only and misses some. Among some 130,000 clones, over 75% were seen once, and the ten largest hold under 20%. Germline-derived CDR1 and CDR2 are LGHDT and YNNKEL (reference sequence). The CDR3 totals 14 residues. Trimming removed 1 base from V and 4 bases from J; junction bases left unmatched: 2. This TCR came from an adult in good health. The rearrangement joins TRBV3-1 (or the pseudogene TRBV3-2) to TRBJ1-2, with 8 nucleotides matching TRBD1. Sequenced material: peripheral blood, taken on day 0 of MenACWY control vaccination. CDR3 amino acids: CASSQAGGVYGYTF. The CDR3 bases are TGTGCCAGCAGCCAAGCAGGGGGCGTCTATGGCTACACCTTC.